The clone carrying this T cell receptor beta chain was seen a handful of times. Its antigen is unknown. A read error may explain this, as a much larger clone is one base away. The record originates from a study of regulatory T cells in long-lasting Graves disease. iRepertoire HTBI primers and Arm-PCR of CDR3 regions built TCR beta libraries. TCRdb passed the multiplex PCR reads through MiXCR, listing each CDR3 protein once. The table includes 360,000 or so distinct CDR3 sequences, around 17% detected once. This sample's time point: newly diagnosed GD, antithyroid drugs for less than 3 months. TCR sequences were obtained from RNA taken from PBMCs. Study outcomes and limitations: Newly diagnosed Graves' patients had higher TCR diversity than persistent ones.

In addition, the sample was reused for a study of T cells in Graves' hyperthyroidism and ophthalmopathy. According to that study: The TCR CDR3 first-round RT-PCR relied on the HTBI primer set.

Sequences were derived from peripheral blood mononuclear cells (PBMCs), sampled at new diagnosis, from a patient treated with antithyroid drugs. The TCR was taken from a man aged 35 to 55 with Graves disease.

The CDR3 sequence is CTSSHQAGEGETQYF. The CDR3 bases are TGTACCAGCAGCCACCAAGCGGGGGAGGGAGAGACCCAGTACTTC. The V and J genes are TRBV7-2 and TRBJ2-1; the match to TRBD2 covers 8 bases. The J call may be mistaken, given a closer DNA end match to TRBJ2-5. The CDR3 has 15 residues. Germline loops: CDR1 SGHTA, CDR2 FQGNSA.